Listed below are T cell receptor beta chains from one sample, sequenced in a study of blood T cells in healthy people across ages. TCRdb ran MiXCR on the 5' RACE reads and lists one entry per CDR3 protein. The data show fewer than 900,000 distinct CDR3 sequences, about 42% seen once. Sequencing was performed on blood. The receptors originated from a woman aged 55-69 years in good health. Both conserved end residues are part of each CDR3. The order of the fields is clone size, D gene, V gene, J gene, CDR3 protein, CDR3 DNA. The D gene is left open where the match is weak. Clone size is shown for a subset of rows, as once, few, many or a class of expanded clone.

.	.	TRBV13	TRBJ1-5	CASSLGRIGNQPQHF	TGTGCCAGCAGCTTAGGTAGGATTGGCAATCAGCCCCAGCATTTT
few	TRBD1	TRBV5-1	TRBJ2-7	CASSLALTGGSYEQYF	TGCGCCAGCAGCTTGGCCTTAACAGGGGGCAGCTACGAGCAGTACTTC
few	.	TRBV24-1	TRBJ1-2	CATSDPQNSYGYTF	TGTGCCACCAGTGATCCCCAGAATTCCTATGGCTACACCTTC
many	.	TRBV24-1	TRBJ2-5	CATSDPTGIEVETQYF	TGTGCCACCAGTGATCCTACAGGGATTGAAGTAGAGACCCAGTACTTC
.	.	TRBV20-1	TRBJ1-4	CSASLANEKLFF	TGCAGTGCTTCTCTTGCTAATGAAAAACTGTTTTTT
.	TRBD2	TRBV7-3	TRBJ2-3	CASSFGLAGGIDTQYF	TGTGCCAGCAGCTTTGGACTAGCGGGAGGGATAGATACGCAGTATTTT
few	.	TRBV6-2/TRBV6-3	TRBJ2-5	CASSPGRQGIETQYF	TGTGCCAGCAGTCCGGGGAGGCAGGGAATAGAGACCCAGTACTTC
many	TRBD2	TRBV20-1	TRBJ2-7	CSASPGTSGGYEQYF	TGCAGTGCTAGCCCCGGGACTAGCGGGGGGTACGAGCAGTACTTC
.	.	TRBV7-6	TRBJ1-2	CASSWIEDEVPYGYTF	TGTGCCAGCAGCTGGATAGAAGATGAGGTTCCCTATGGCTACACCTTC
few	.	TRBV7-9	TRBJ2-6	CASSLPHGGGANVLTF	TGTGCCAGCAGCTTACCCCACGGCGGGGGGGCCAACGTCCTGACTTTC
.	.	TRBV9	TRBJ1-1	CASSGDRGSEAFF	TGTGCCAGCAGCGGAGACCGGGGGTCTGAAGCTTTCTTT
few	.	TRBV7-2	TRBJ2-7	CASSLGQEGEQYF	TGTGCCAGCAGCTTGGGACAAGAGGGCGAGCAGTACTTC
.	TRBD1	TRBV24-1	TRBJ2-1	CATSDPGQSPQETQFF	TGTGCCACCAGTGATCCGGGACAGTCACCACAAGAGACCCAGTTCTTC
.	.	TRBV7-2	TRBJ1-2	CASSFFGRNYGYTF	TGTGCCAGCAGCTTCTTTGGGCGGAACTATGGCTACACCTTC
few	TRBD2	TRBV7-8	TRBJ2-1	CASSLARRAGGQNEQFF	TGTGCCAGCAGCTTAGCGCGTCGGGCGGGAGGTCAGAATGAGCAGTTCTTC
few	TRBD2	TRBV20-1	TRBJ2-1	CSAQTSGSSGEQFF	TGCAGTGCTCAGACTAGCGGGAGTAGCGGTGAGCAGTTCTTC
.	TRBD1	TRBV7-9	TRBJ1-6	CASSSAGTGENSPPHF	TGTGCCAGCAGCTCCGCCGGGACAGGGGAGAATTCACCCCCCCACTTT
.	TRBD2	TRBV9	TRBJ2-2	CASSAPPGLVNTGELFF	TGTGCCAGCAGCGCACCTCCGGGACTAGTAAACACCGGGGAGCTGTTTTTT
.	TRBD1	TRBV7-3	TRBJ2-3	CASSSRDRNTDTQYF	TGTGCCAGCAGCTCCCGGGACAGGAACACAGATACGCAGTATTTT
many	TRBD1	TRBV5-1	TRBJ2-7	CASSYGTGAYEQYF	TGCGCCAGCAGCTATGGGACAGGGGCCTACGAGCAGTACTTC
few	TRBD2	TRBV6-1	TRBJ2-1	CASKALAGGPAYNEQFF	TGTGCCAGCAAGGCCCTAGCGGGAGGGCCGGCATACAATGAGCAGTTCTTC
.	TRBD2	TRBV7-3	TRBJ2-7	CASSLGLAGGAYNEQYF	TGTGCCAGCAGCTTGGGACTAGCGGGAGGGGCCTACAATGAGCAGTACTTC
few	.	TRBV5-1	TRBJ1-2	CASSYDRSNYGYTF	TGCGCCAGCAGCTACGACAGGTCTAACTATGGCTACACCTTC
.	TRBD1	TRBV9	TRBJ1-1	CASSGGQPEAFF	TGTGCCAGCAGCGGGGGACAGCCTGAAGCTTTCTTT
.	.	TRBV20-1	TRBJ1-1	CSASDRKNTEAFF	TGCAGTGCTAGTGATAGAAAAAACACTGAAGCTTTCTTT
few	.	TRBV5-1	TRBJ1-1	CASSGGESWGTEAFF	TGCGCCAGCAGCGGCGGGGAGTCCTGGGGCACTGAAGCTTTCTTT
.	.	TRBV12-3/TRBV12-4	TRBJ2-3	CASIIGRGASDMQYF	TGTGCCAGCATCATCGGAAGGGGGGCTTCAGATATGCAGTATTTT
.	TRBD2	TRBV9	TRBJ2-7	CASSTTLAGLTILTYEQYF	TGTGCCAGCAGCACAACACTAGCGGGGCTTACTATCCTAACCTACGAGCAGTACTTC
few	.	TRBV7-9	TRBJ2-5	CASSSPVGRKRETQYF	TGTGCCAGCAGTTCTCCCGTTGGCCGGAAACGAGAGACCCAGTACTTC
.	TRBD1	TRBV29-1	TRBJ2-1	CSVITQGGETQFF	TGCAGCGTCATCACACAGGGGGGCGAGACCCAGTTCTTC
once	.	TRBV5-1	TRBJ2-7	CASGLVSRGPTAEQYF	TGCGCCAGCGGCTTGGTTTCACGGGGCCCAACTGCCGAGCAGTACTTC
.	TRBD2	TRBV20-1	TRBJ2-1	CSGAAGGSYNEQFF	TGCAGTGGGGCAGCGGGGGGGTCCTACAATGAGCAGTTCTTC
.	.	TRBV20-1	TRBJ1-6	CSARGQVNSPLHF	TGCAGTGCTAGAGGGCAGGTCAATTCACCCCTCCACTTT
.	TRBD2	TRBV7-2	TRBJ2-5	CASSQTRLAGGYQETQYF	TGTGCCAGCAGCCAAACACGACTAGCGGGGGGGTACCAAGAGACCCAGTACTTC
.	.	TRBV7-6	TRBJ2-7	CASSPGRRKAEQYF	TGTGCCAGCAGCCCGGGACGGCGTAAGGCCGAGCAGTACTTC
few	TRBD1	TRBV5-1	TRBJ1-2	CASGDRGNYGYTF	TGCGCCAGCGGGGACAGGGGGAACTATGGCTACACCTTC
.	.	TRBV30	TRBJ1-2	CAWSQSLVSTGNYGYTF	TGTGCCTGGAGCCAATCTTTAGTGTCTACAGGGAACTATGGCTACACCTTC
few	TRBD2	TRBV4-2	TRBJ2-7	CASSRAGLANHEQYF	TGTGCCAGCAGCCGAGCGGGACTAGCGAACCACGAGCAGTACTTC
.	.	TRBV12-5	TRBJ2-5	CASGLVVQAQETQYF	TGTGCTAGTGGTTTGGTAGTGCAAGCTCAAGAGACCCAGTACTTC
.	.	TRBV7-9	TRBJ2-7	CASASSWTGSYEQYF	TGTGCCAGTGCGTCTTCGTGGACGGGCTCCTACGAGCAGTACTTC
.	TRBD1	TRBV5-1	TRBJ2-1	CASSKGQGAGNEQFF	TGCGCCAGCAGCAAGGGACAGGGGGCAGGGAATGAGCAGTTCTTC